The entry below gives a single TCR beta chain sequence along with its context. This record belongs to a study of T cell responses to AZD1222 COVID-19 vaccine. The CDR3 covers 14 residues. V lost 3 bases and J lost 5, with 13 bases in between. Germline loops: CDR1 KGHSH, CDR2 LQKENI. Only in-frame clones appear in the TCRdb table, and some are missing; sequencing was by immunoSEQ multiplex PCR. Of some 120,000 clones listed, about 87% are singletons. The sequence was obtained from an adult in good health. The sequenced sample was peripheral blood, obtained on day 0 of AZD1222 vaccination. The rearrangement joins TRBV18 to TRBJ1-1, with D unresolved. In DNA form, the CDR3 reads TGTGCCAGCTCACCGGTCGAGGGAGATACTGAAGCTTTCTTT. Its protein is CASSPVEGDTEAFF. Supplemented by reference TRBV18 and TRBJ1-1, the full variable domain reads NAGVMQNPRHLVRRRGQEARLRCSPMKGHSHVYWYRQLPEEGLKFMVYLQKENIIDESGMPKERFSAEFPKEGPSILRIQQVVRGDSAAYFCASSPVEGDTEAFFGQGTRLTVV.